The next 10 T cell receptor beta chains were all read from a single sample in a study of blood T cell repertoires in COVID-19. Profiling relied on immunoSEQ multiplex PCR, and the TCRdb table lists in-frame clones only, not all of them. This table holds roughly 98,000 clones, roughly four fifths found once. Sequences were obtained from peripheral blood. Every receptor here comes from a human donor in a cohort sampled during active COVID-19.

V usage is TRBV28 and J usage is TRBJ1-5, with D possibly being TRBD1 (6 bases). Germline-derived CDR1 and CDR2 are MDHEN and SYDVKM. This CDR3 is built from 15 residues. Deletions cut 10 bases from V and 3 bases from J, with 19 bases between. The DNA for the CDR3 is TGTGCCACCCTAGCTTCGACAGGCCTCAATCAGCCCCAGCATTTT. Protein: CATLASTGLNQPQHF.

This clone was recorded only once. J is TRBJ2-5 and V is TRBV6-5; 10 bases match TRBD1. The length of the CDR3 is 15 residues. The V gene end was trimmed by 6 bases and the J gene end by 4 bases; junction bases not matched to a gene: 8. In germline, CDR1 is MNHEY, CDR2 SVGAGI. CDR3 nucleotide sequence: TGTGCCAGCAGCCGGGGACAGGGGTATAGAGAGACCCAGTACTTC. Translated: CASSRGQGYRETQYF.

The rearrangement links TRBV5-6 to TRBJ1-2; a weak D match, TRBD1 (6 bases). V dropped 0 bases and J dropped 0 bases, with 15 bases sitting between them. The CDR3 has 17 residues. The germline gives CDR1 SGHDT, CDR2 YYEEEE. The CDR3 region has the DNA TGTGCCAGCAGCTTGGCTCTCTTACAGGGCTCTAACTATGGCTACACCTTC. Amino acids: CASSLALLQGSNYGYTF.

The chain employs TRBV27 and TRBJ1-1; the D gene is possibly TRBD1 (5 bases). Germline V CDR1 and CDR2: MNHEY, SMNVEV (reference sequence). V was pared by 5 bases and J by 1 base, with 11 bases between. The CDR3 contains 14 residues. CDR3 sequence (DNA): TGTGCCAGCAGTAGGAGGGGCTGGAACACTGAAGCTTTCTTT. Its protein product is CASSRRGWNTEAFF.

The rearrangement uses TRBV5-1 and TRBJ1-1; D possibly corresponds to TRBD1 (6 bases). The CDR3 is 14 residues long. V gave up 4 bases and J gave up 2 bases, with 12 bases separating them. CDR1 and CDR2 from the germline V gene are SGHRS and YFSETQ. CDR3 sequence reads: CASSRGTRNTEAFF. The CDR3 DNA reads TGCGCCAGCAGCCGAGGGACACGAAACACTGAAGCTTTCTTT. Using reference TRBV5-1 and TRBJ1-1 for the parts outside the CDR3, the full variable domain is KAGVTQTPRYLIKTRGQQVTLSCSPISGHRSVSWYQQTPGQGLQFLFEYFSETQRNKGNFPGRFSGRQFSNSRSEMNVSTLELGDSALYLCASSRGTRNTEAFFGQGTRLTVV.

This chain uses TRBV27 with TRBJ1-1; 8 bases fit TRBD1. The CDR3 runs to 16 residues. Looked up from germline, CDR1 is MNHEY and CDR2 is SMNVEV (reference sequence). V shed 6 bases and J 1 base; nucleotides not matched to a gene: 10. CDR3 amino acids: CASSQPPGTGNTEAFF. CDR3 in DNA: TGTGCCAGCAGCCAACCCCCCGGGACAGGGAACACTGAAGCTTTCTTT.

The chain couples TRBV6-1 to TRBJ1-5; TRBD1 is a possible D gene (5 bases). V lost 3 bases and J lost 6, with 9 bases in between. CDR1 and CDR2 from the germline V gene are MNHNS and SASEGT. This CDR3 comprises 13 residues. The CDR3 DNA sequence: TGTGCCAGCAGTGAGCGGCAGGGTCAGCCCCAGCATTTT. Translation: CASSERQGQPQHF.

J is TRBJ2-7 and V is TRBV11-2, with D perhaps matching TRBD2 (5 bases). The CDR3 contains 16 residues. V was trimmed by 0 bases and J by 5 bases, leaving 17 bases between them. CDR1 is SGHAT, CDR2 FQNNGV, per germline. This CDR3 reads CASSLDPPGYLDEQYF. CDR3 DNA sequence: TGTGCCAGCAGCTTAGATCCCCCGGGGTACCTGGACGAGCAGTACTTC.

The chain joins TRBV28 to TRBJ2-5, with 8 bases that match TRBD2. CDR1 MDHEN and CDR2 SYDVKM come from the germline V gene. The CDR3 is made up of 14 amino acids. The V gene end was trimmed by 5 bases and the J gene end by 7 bases; junction bases not matched to a gene: 9. The CDR3 nucleotides read TGTGCCAGCAGTGTTAGCGGGGCTCTACGGACCCAGTACTTC. The encoded protein is CASSVSGALRTQYF.

The rearrangement links TRBV5-1 to TRBJ1-5; 9 nucleotides align to TRBD1. Trimming at V came to 0 bases and at J to 5 bases, leaving 3 bases not matched to a gene. The germline CDR1 and CDR2 sequences are SGHRS and YFSETQ. The CDR3 is 15 residues long. DNA for the CDR3: TGCGCCAGCAGCTTGGGGGACAGGGTGGATCAGCCCCAGCATTTT. Protein sequence: CASSLGDRVDQPQHF.